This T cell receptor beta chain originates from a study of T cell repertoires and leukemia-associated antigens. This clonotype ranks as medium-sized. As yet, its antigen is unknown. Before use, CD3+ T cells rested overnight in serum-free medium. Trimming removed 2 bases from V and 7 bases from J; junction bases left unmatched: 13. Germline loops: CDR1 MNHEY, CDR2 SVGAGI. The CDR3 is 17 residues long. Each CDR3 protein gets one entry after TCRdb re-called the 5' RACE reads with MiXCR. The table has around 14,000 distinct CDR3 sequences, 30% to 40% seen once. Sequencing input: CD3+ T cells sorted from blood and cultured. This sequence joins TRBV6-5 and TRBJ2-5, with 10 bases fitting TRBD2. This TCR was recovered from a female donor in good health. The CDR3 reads CASSYSSTSGTSRTQYF. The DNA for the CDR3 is TGTGCCAGCAGTTACAGTAGTACTAGCGGGACGAGTCGGACCCAGTACTTC.